Listed here is a single TCR beta chain. The method was immunoSEQ multiplex PCR; TCRdb's version includes in-frame clones alone and lacks a portion of them. Counted here are 110,000 to 150,000 clones, approximately 90% occurring once; the ten biggest clones make up just over 5.5%. These data originate in a study of T cell responses to AZD1222 COVID-19 vaccine. V lost 1 base to trimming and J lost 3 bases; unmatched junction nucleotides: 5. In germline, CDR1 is LGHDT, CDR2 YNNKEL (reference sequence). This CDR3 is built from 16 residues. The TCR sequence derives from an adult in good health. The chain links TRBV3-1 (or the pseudogene TRBV3-2) to TRBJ1-1, with 10 nucleotides matching TRBD1. The sample consisted of peripheral blood, taken on day 0 of AZD1222 vaccination. CDR3 protein: CASSQGDRGMDTEAFF. For the CDR3, the DNA is TGTGCCAGCAGCCAAGGGGACAGGGGTATGGACACTGAAGCTTTCTTT.